A single sample gave rise to the 25 T cell receptor beta chains below, sequenced in a study of blood T cell repertoires in COVID-19. Libraries were prepared by immunoSEQ multiplex PCR; TCRdb keeps only in-frame clonotypes and omits some of them. This sample yields 100,000 to 140,000 clones, of which 60% to 85% are seen a single time; about 4.3% belongs to the top ten. The material sequenced was peripheral blood. Receptors were obtained from a man in his 70s with acute or convalescent COVID-19.

The V call is TRBV5-6, the J call TRBJ2-2; 7 bases match TRBD1. With V trimmed by 2 bases and J by 4 bases, 5 bases remained unmatched. This CDR3 region has 15 residues. The germline gives CDR1 SGHDT, CDR2 YYEEEE. CDR3 sequence (DNA): TGTGCCAGCAGCTTCCGGGACAGAGCCACCGGGGAGCTGTTTTTT. This codes for CASSFRDRATGELFF.

This chain links TRBV10-3 with TRBJ2-5; D is possibly TRBD2 (6 bases). The CDR3 runs to 12 residues. V lost 8 bases to trimming and J lost 1 base, with 8 bases between them. Germline CDR1 ENHRY, CDR2 SYGVKD. CDR3 region: CAIGTAQETQYF. CDR3 sequence (DNA): TGTGCCATCGGGACTGCCCAAGAGACCCAGTACTTC.

The V and J genes are TRBV5-1 and TRBJ2-3, with TRBD1 as a possible D gene (6 bases). CDR3 length equals 14 residues. Looked up from germline, CDR1 is SGHRS and CDR2 is YFSETQ. The ends were cut back, 4 bases at V and 4 bases at J, with 13 bases in the middle. The CDR3 sequence is CASSGGPAADTQYF. The CDR3 bases are TGCGCCAGCAGCGGGGGCCCAGCAGCAGATACGCAGTATTTT.

This clone has only a few counts. The chain employs TRBV5-6 and TRBJ2-5; 11 positions agree with TRBD2. Trimming at V came to 0 bases and at J to 0 bases, leaving 4 bases not matched to a gene. CDR3 size: 17 residues. Germline CDR1 is SGHDT and CDR2 is YYEEEE. CDR3 bases: TGTGCCAGCAGCTTGGTGATACTAGCGGGGGACCAAGAGACCCAGTACTTC. Amino acid sequence: CASSLVILAGDQETQYF.

The rearrangement links TRBV7-3 to TRBJ1-3; TRBD1 might be the D (5 bases). The germline CDR1 and CDR2 sequences are SGHTA and FQGTGA. This CDR3 has 15 amino acids. Trimming pared 7 bases from V and 4 bases from J, leaving 17 bases between. In DNA, the CDR3 is TGTGCCAGCATCTATGGGTCAGGGTCAGGAAACACCATATATTTT. Protein product: CASIYGSGSGNTIYF.

The gene calls are TRBV6-5 and TRBJ2-3; no clear D. V was pared by 6 bases and J by 2 bases, with 12 bases between. The CDR3 contains 14 residues. Per germline, CDR1 MNHEY and CDR2 SVGAGI. The CDR3 is CASSLGTHTDTQYF. The CDR3, as DNA: TGTGCCAGCAGCCTCGGTACCCACACAGATACGCAGTATTTT.

This clone was recorded once. The V call is TRBV21-1, the J call TRBJ2-2; the table's D call of TRBD2 was not tested on the DNA. TRBV21-1 is labeled a pseudogene. The CDR3 is 15 residues long. CDR3 DNA: TGTGCCAGCAGGCTGGGACTAGCCGGATCCGGGGAGCTGTTTTTT. Protein sequence: CASRLGLAGSGELFF.

Comments on this clone: The junction departs from germline at one end; a sequencing error may be responsible. V and J are TRBV11-2 and TRBJ1-1, with D unresolved. CDR1 and CDR2 (germline): SGHAT, FQNNGV. This CDR3 is built from 12 residues. CDR3 in DNA: TGTGCCAGCAGCCCCGGTGTCGCTGAGGCTTTCTTT. Translating it yields CASSPGVAEAFF.

This chain joins TRBV7-9 and TRBJ1-4; 8 bases map to TRBD1. The CDR3 is 15 residues long. Germline V gives CDR1 SEHNR, CDR2 FQNEAQ (reference sequence). J lost 7 bases, V lost 1 base, and 5 bases had no gene match. The CDR3 coding sequence is TGTGCCAGCAGCTTAGGAAGGACAGGGAGTGAAAAACTGTTTTTT. It is translated as CASSLGRTGSEKLFF.

V is TRBV5-1 and J is TRBJ1-5; perhaps TRBD1 as D (6 bases). The CDR3 is 13 residues long. Trimming left V 8 bases short and J 3 bases short, with 12 bases between. Germline CDR1 and CDR2: SGHRS and YFSETQ. CDR3 bases: TGCGCCAGTCGTCAGGGGAACAATCAGCCCCAGCATTTT. Translating it yields CASRQGNNQPQHF.

This chain connects TRBV11-2 to TRBJ1-6; D may be TRBD1 (6 bases). The V end was cut by 1 base, the J end by 14 bases, with 12 bases between. Looked up from germline, CDR1 is SGHAT and CDR2 is FQNNGV. The CDR3 has 13 amino acids. Here the CDR3 reads CASSLGRTESLHF. DNA of the CDR3: TGTGCCAGCAGCTTAGGGAGGACAGAGTCCCTCCACTTT.

The chain has TRBV6-5 and TRBJ2-6, with TRBD1 matching over 8 bases. Germline V gene sequence: CDR1 MNHEY, CDR2 SVGAGI. The CDR3 covers 15 residues. Unmatched junction bases numbered 1, after V lost 6 bases and J lost 0 bases. The CDR3 coding sequence is TGTGCCAGCAGAACAGGGGGCTCTGGGGCCAACGTCCTGACTTTC. Protein sequence: CASRTGGSGANVLTF.

The chain links TRBV19 to TRBJ2-1; D is undetermined. This CDR3 has 14 residues. The germline gives CDR1 LNHDA, CDR2 SQIVND (reference sequence). V was pared by 4 bases and J by 2 bases, with 9 bases between. The CDR3 region is CASSRLPTYNEQFF. In nucleotides, the CDR3 is TGTGCCAGTAGTAGACTCCCCACCTACAATGAGCAGTTCTTC. The full variable domain, its missing parts supplied by reference TRBV19 and TRBJ2-1, is DGGITQSPKYLFRKEGQNVTLSCEQNLNHDAMYWYRQDPGQGLRLIYYSQIVNDFQKGDIAEGYSVSREKKESFPLTVTSAQKNPTAFYLCASSRLPTYNEQFFGPGTRLTVL.

V usage is TRBV10-1 and J usage is TRBJ2-1, with a possible D match to TRBD2 (7 bases). The CDR3 totals 15 residues. The V gene's germline CDR1 is WNHNN and CDR2 SYGVQD (reference sequence). V gave up 0 bases and J gave up 9 bases, with 15 bases separating them. CDR3 sequence reads: CASSESTRGGGEQFF. CDR3 nucleotide sequence: TGCGCCAGCAGTGAGTCGACAAGGGGGGGAGGTGAGCAGTTCTTC.

This chain links TRBV3-1 (or the pseudogene TRBV3-2) with TRBJ2-2, with 7 bases matching TRBD1. This CDR3 has 16 amino acids. Germline-derived CDR1 and CDR2 are LGHDT and YNNKEL (reference sequence). The trim removed 4 bases at V and 3 bases at J, leaving 8 bases unmatched. The CDR3 DNA reads as TGTGCCAGCAGCCGAGCCGGGACAGCCGACACCGGGGAGCTGTTTTTT. Its translation is CASSRAGTADTGELFF.

The rearrangement links TRBV27 to TRBJ2-1; 8 bases map to TRBD2. Germline CDR1 is MNHEY and CDR2 is SMNVEV (reference sequence). This CDR3 region has 14 residues. V shed 8 bases and J 4 bases; nucleotides not matched to a gene: 7. The CDR3 sequence is CASERRGGYNEQFF. The CDR3 DNA sequence: TGTGCCAGCGAGAGACGGGGGGGATACAATGAGCAGTTCTTC.

Regarding this clone: This specimen includes other DNA sequences encoding the same CDR3. The chain links TRBV4-3 to TRBJ1-4; 7 bases fit TRBD1. The ends lost 1 base at V and 4 bases at J; junction bases unmatched: 0. Per germline, CDR1 LGHNA and CDR2 YSLEER. CDR3 length equals 14 residues. The CDR3 DNA reads TGCGCCAGCAGCCAAGGACAGGGTAATGAAAAACTGTTTTTT. Protein product: CASSQGQGNEKLFF.

The chain uses TRBV7-9 and TRBJ1-6; D gene unclear. The CDR3 length is 16 residues. The germline gives CDR1 SEHNR, CDR2 FQNEAQ (reference sequence). The V end was cut by 4 bases, the J end by 3 bases, with 13 bases between. This chain's CDR3 is CASSSARANYNSPLHF. The CDR3 DNA reads TGTGCCAGCAGCTCTGCGCGGGCGAACTATAATTCACCCCTCCACTTT.

The rearrangement links TRBV7-9 to TRBJ2-3; D is perhaps TRBD1 (5 bases). CDR3 length: 12 residues. The V gene's germline CDR1 is SEHNR and CDR2 FQNEAQ (reference sequence). V lost 1 base and J 7 bases, leaving 6 bases between the germline ends. CDR3 bases: TGTGCCAGCAGCTTAGGACAGAATACGCAGTATTTT. The encoded protein is CASSLGQNTQYF.

This chain links TRBV6-5 with TRBJ2-6; no firm D call. Germline V gene sequence: CDR1 MNHEY, CDR2 SVGAGI. The germline V and J ends were trimmed by 7 bases and 0 bases, with 10 bases remaining between them. This CDR3 is 15 amino acids long. The CDR3 bases are TGTGCCAGCAAGTCGGGTTTCTCTGGGGCCAACGTCCTGACTTTC. Its protein product is CASKSGFSGANVLTF.

The chain recombines TRBV12-3 or TRBV12-4 with TRBJ1-1, with 9 bases aligning to TRBD1. J lost 4 bases, V lost 10 bases, and 7 bases had no gene match. The CDR3 runs 13 residues. CDR3 in amino acids: CATRQGVGTEAFF. The CDR3 nucleotides are TGTGCCACCAGACAGGGGGTGGGCACTGAAGCTTTCTTT.

The gene calls are TRBV12-3 or TRBV12-4 and TRBJ1-2; tentative D call: TRBD1 (6 bases). V lost 3 bases, J lost 8 bases, and 10 bases lay in between. The CDR3 totals 12 residues. This CDR3 reads CASSLRTEGYTF. Written as DNA, the CDR3 is TGTGCCAGCAGTTTGCGGACAGAAGGCTACACCTTC.

The chain is built from TRBV9 and TRBJ2-1; 7 nucleotides match TRBD2. V lost 0 bases, J lost 4 bases, and 4 bases stayed unmatched. CDR3 length equals 15 residues. Germline CDR1 SGDLS, CDR2 YYNGEE. The CDR3 nucleotides read TGTGCCAGCAGCGTAGCTGTCGGGGGGTACAATGAGCAGTTCTTC. Translated, it gives CASSVAVGGYNEQFF. The full variable domain, in which reference TRBV9 and TRBJ2-1 provide the parts outside the CDR3, is DSGVTQTPKHLITATGQRVTLRCSPRSGDLSVYWYQQSLDQGLQFLIQYYNGEERAKGNILERFSAQQFPDLHSELNLSSLELGDSALYFCASSVAVGGYNEQFFGPGTRLTVL.

V and J are TRBV6-2 or TRBV6-3 and TRBJ2-7, with D possibly TRBD2 on 5 matching bases. This CDR3 has 14 residues. Germline CDR1 and CDR2: MNHEY and SVGEGT. V was trimmed by 0 bases and J by 0 bases, leaving 6 bases between them. CDR3 amino acids: CASSYSAGSYEQYF. In DNA, the CDR3 is TGTGCCAGCAGTTACTCGGCGGGCTCCTACGAGCAGTACTTC.

The chain carries TRBV29-1 and TRBJ2-1; 12 nucleotides line up with TRBD2. Germline CDR1 SQVTM, CDR2 ANQGSEA. V was pared by 4 bases and J by 4 bases, with 11 bases of the junction left unmatched. The CDR3 is made up of 17 amino acids. For the CDR3, the DNA is TGCAGCGTTGCTGTAGGGGATACTAGCGGGGGGTACAATGAGCAGTTCTTC. Translating it yields CSVAVGDTSGGYNEQFF.